Below, 14 T cell receptor beta chains from the same sample are listed, as sequenced in a study of T cell responses to AZD1222 COVID-19 vaccine. The method was immunoSEQ multiplex PCR; TCRdb's version includes in-frame clones alone and lacks a portion of them. The table has about 150,000 clones, roughly nine tenths seen once. The material was peripheral blood, obtained on day 0 of MenACWY control vaccination. These TCRs come from an adult in good health.

The genes are TRBV2 and TRBJ2-2, with D maybe TRBD2 (5 bases). The CDR3 spans 15 residues. Trimming cost V 6 bases and J 3 bases, with 14 bases left between them. Per germline, CDR1 SNHLY and CDR2 FYNNEI. CDR3 in amino acids: CASSTLSGYTGELFF. For the CDR3, the DNA is TGTGCCAGCAGCACCCTTTCGGGGTACACCGGGGAGCTGTTTTTT.

This clone was seen more than once but under ten times. The chain combines TRBV2 with TRBJ2-7, with D possibly being TRBD1 or TRBD2 (5 bases each). Trimming took 7 bases from V and 1 from J, leaving 14 bases between them. The CDR3 extends over 14 amino acids. Germline CDR1 is SNHLY and CDR2 is FYNNEI. CDR3 in amino acids: CASKVQGPSYEQYV. CDR3 bases: TGTGCCAGCAAGGTTCAGGGACCTTCCTACGAGCAGTACGTC.

This chain links TRBV10-2 with TRBJ1-1, with D unresolved. This CDR3 has 13 amino acids. V was pared by 4 bases and J by 4 bases, with 10 bases between. Per the germline V gene, CDR1 is WSHSY and CDR2 is SAAADI. The CDR3 nucleotides are TGCGCCAGCAGTGCTCCCCCGACCACTGAAGCTTTCTTT. As protein: CASSAPPTTEAFF.

The V gene is TRBV11-2, the J gene TRBJ1-6; 7 bases line up with TRBD1. The CDR3 is 18 residues long. Germline CDR1 SGHAT, CDR2 FQNNGV. Unmatched junction bases numbered 7, after V lost 1 base and J lost 1 base. This CDR3 reads CASSLGLQGISYNSPLHF. CDR3 nucleotide sequence: TGTGCCAGCAGCTTAGGCTTACAGGGGATATCCTATAATTCACCCCTCCACTTT.

The chain links TRBV5-1 to TRBJ2-2, with D possibly being TRBD2 (8 bases). Germline values: CDR1 SGHRS, CDR2 YFSETQ. V lost 4 bases and J lost 7, with 20 bases in between. The CDR3 sequence is 16 residues long. CDR3 DNA sequence: TGCGCCAGCAGCCCCGGGAGGGGGCAGTTGGGCGGGGAGCTGTTTTTT. Translating gives CASSPGRGQLGGELFF.

The V call is TRBV4-1, the J call TRBJ1-2; unclear D gene. CDR1 is MGHRA, CDR2 YSYEKL, per germline. The V gene lost 0 bases and the J gene lost 0 bases, with 5 bases spanning the gap. CDR3 length: 14 amino acids. The CDR3 nucleotides are TGCGCCAGCAGCCAAGAGGATGCTAACTATGGCTACACCTTC. This sequence encodes CASSQEDANYGYTF.

This chain connects TRBV5-1 to TRBJ2-1; D is perhaps TRBD1 (5 bases). Germline-derived CDR1 and CDR2 are SGHRS and YFSETQ. The CDR3 is made up of 15 amino acids. The germline V and J ends were trimmed by 4 bases and 1 base, with 12 bases remaining between them. CDR3 amino acids: CASSRDSISYNEQFF. The CDR3 DNA is TGCGCCAGCAGCCGCGACAGTATATCCTACAATGAGCAGTTCTTC.

The CDR3 here is CASGGTGPTGELFF. In DNA, the CDR3 is TGTGCCAGCGGAGGGACAGGACCCACCGGGGAGCTGTTTTTT. The chain couples TRBV6-6 to TRBJ2-2; 8 nucleotides agree with TRBD1. Germline V lookup: CDR1 MNHNY, CDR2 SVGAGI (reference sequence). Germline trimming cut 8 bases from V and 4 bases from J; bases unmatched to any gene: 6. The CDR3 covers 14 residues.

The chain has TRBV5-1 and TRBJ1-2; tentative D call: TRBD1 (5 bases). In germline, CDR1 is SGHRS, CDR2 YFSETQ. CDR3 length: 16 residues. V lost 1 base and J lost 4, with 17 bases in between. CDR3 sequence reads: CASSLNSADGGYGYTF. CDR3 nucleotides: TGCGCCAGCAGCTTGAATAGCGCCGATGGGGGCTATGGCTACACCTTC.

This chain joins TRBV28 and TRBJ1-2, with 7 positions matching TRBD1. CDR1 is MDHEN and CDR2 is SYDVKM in the germline V gene. The CDR3 runs 14 residues. With V trimmed by 2 bases and J by 2 bases, 2 bases remained unmatched. CDR3 in amino acids: CASSLRGQNYGYTF. CDR3 nucleotide sequence: TGTGCCAGCAGTTTAAGGGGACAGAACTATGGCTACACCTTC.

This rearrangement joins TRBV6-2 or TRBV6-3 to TRBJ1-1; D perhaps matches TRBD1 (5 bases). The V gene lost 5 bases and the J gene lost 7 bases, with 11 bases spanning the gap. The CDR3 length is 12 residues. Germline V CDR1 and CDR2: MNHEY, SVGEGT. This CDR3 reads CASSHLRGEAFF. In DNA, the CDR3 is TGTGCCAGCAGTCACCTTAGGGGTGAAGCTTTCTTT.

The count of this clone is one. This chain uses TRBV3-1 (or the pseudogene TRBV3-2) with TRBJ2-5; 10 bases are shared with TRBD2. Losses at the gene ends were 7 bases for V and 5 bases for J; bases not matched to a gene: 13. CDR1 and CDR2 from the germline V gene are LGHDT and YNNKEL (reference sequence). The CDR3 sequence is 16 residues long. The CDR3 bases are TGTGCCAGCACCCAGACCAGCGGGAGGGCCGATGAGACCCAGTACTTC. It specifies CASTQTSGRADETQYF.

The chain is built from TRBV5-1 and TRBJ2-1; D is ambiguous. The CDR3 consists of 16 residues. Germline V lookup: CDR1 SGHRS, CDR2 YFSETQ. V was cut by 4 bases and J by 0 bases, with 14 bases left in between. The CDR3 is CASSPWVPDSYNEQFF. The CDR3 DNA reads TGCGCCAGCAGCCCCTGGGTCCCAGACTCCTACAATGAGCAGTTCTTC.

This clone has a handful of counts. The chain has TRBV11-3 and TRBJ1-3; possibly TRBD1 for D (6 bases). CDR3 length equals 13 residues. V lost 6 bases, J lost 1 base, and 7 bases lay in between. Germline loops: CDR1 SGHNT, CDR2 YENEEA. This CDR3 reads CASSTGSGNTIYF. Written as DNA, the CDR3 is TGTGCCAGCAGTACAGGGTCTGGAAACACCATATATTTT.